What follows are 19 T cell receptor beta chains derived from one specimen sequenced in a study of blood T cell repertoires in COVID-19. TCRdb's table, derived via immunoSEQ multiplex PCR, lists solely in-frame clones and lacks some. The table shows approximately 240,000 clones, with approximately 81% occurring only once. The sequenced sample consisted of peripheral blood. These receptors were collected from a man in his fifties or sixties who had recovered from COVID-19.

The V call is TRBV3-1 (or the pseudogene TRBV3-2), the J call TRBJ1-5, with 7 bases aligning to TRBD1. This CDR3 is 15 amino acids long. Germline V gives CDR1 LGHDT, CDR2 YNNKEL (reference sequence). Trimming at V came to 1 base and at J to 4 bases, leaving 4 bases not matched to a gene. The CDR3 DNA reads as TGTGCCAGCAGCCAAGTTCGGGACAGAAATCAGCCCCAGCATTTT. It yields the protein CASSQVRDRNQPQHF.

This rearrangement joins TRBV21-1 to TRBJ2-1; TRBD2, the D gene given by the table, was not confirmed from the DNA. TRBV21-1 is a documented pseudogene. This CDR3 spans 15 amino acids. The DNA of the CDR3 is TGTGCCAGCAGTCATGATAGGCGGACCTACAATGAGCAGTTCTTC. This encodes CASSHDRRTYNEQFF.

The chain joins TRBV28 to TRBJ1-5; D might be TRBD1 (5 bases). Germline CDR1 is MDHEN and CDR2 is SYDVKM. The CDR3 totals 13 residues. Trimming pared 2 bases from V and 5 bases from J, leaving 7 bases between. The CDR3 DNA reads as TGTGCCAGCAGTTTACAGGGCGATCAGCCCCAGCATTTT. It translates to CASSLQGDQPQHF. Full variable domain (missing parts from reference TRBV28 and TRBJ1-5): DVKVTQSSRYLVKRTGEKVFLECVQDMDHENMFWYRQDPGLGLRLIYFSYDVKMKEKGDIPEGYSVSREKKERFSLILESASTNQTSMYLCASSLQGDQPQHFGDGTRLSIL.

The CDR3 bases are TGTGCCAGCAGCCCGGACAGGGCAGATACGCAGTATTTT. This encodes CASSPDRADTQYF. The chain links TRBV5-6 to TRBJ2-3; TRBD1 aligns across 8 bases. The germline V gene has CDR1 SGHDT and CDR2 YYEEEE. V was clipped by 4 bases and J by 4 bases; unmatched bases: 2. This CDR3 comprises 13 residues. Together with reference TRBV5-6 and TRBJ2-3, the CDR3 gives the full variable domain: DAGVTQSPTHLIKTRGQQVTLRCSPKSGHDTVSWYQQALGQGPQFIFQYYEEEERQRGNFPDRFSGHQFPNYSSELNVNALLLGDSALYLCASSPDRADTQYFGPGTRLTVL.

The rearrangement uses TRBV30 and TRBJ2-2, with D uncertain. Germline V gene lookup returns CDR1 GTSNPN and CDR2 SVGIG (reference sequence). The ends were cut back, 3 bases at V and 0 bases at J, with 8 bases in the middle. The CDR3 is 14 residues long. The CDR3: CAWSGYTNTGELFF. CDR3 sequence (DNA): TGTGCCTGGAGCGGTTATACGAACACCGGGGAGCTGTTTTTT.

This rearrangement joins TRBV28 to TRBJ2-7; D uncertain. The V end was cut by 6 bases, the J end by 2 bases, with 14 bases between. Per germline, CDR1 MDHEN and CDR2 SYDVKM. This CDR3 contains 14 residues. DNA for the CDR3: TGTGCCAGCAGACACGCGACAAGAGCCTACGAGCAGTACTTC. Residues: CASRHATRAYEQYF.

This rearrangement joins TRBV5-8 to TRBJ2-7, with D unresolved. In germline, CDR1 is SGHTS, CDR2 YDEGEE. V was shortened by 2 bases and J by 6 bases, with 3 bases between the two germline ends. The CDR3 has 10 residues. The CDR3 protein is CASSFSEQYF. The CDR3, as DNA: TGTGCCAGCAGCTTCTCCGAGCAGTACTTC.

The gene calls are TRBV2 and TRBJ1-4; D perhaps matches TRBD1 (6 bases). Germline loops: CDR1 SNHLY, CDR2 FYNNEI. Trimming took off 7 bases at V and 4 bases at J, with 16 bases between the two ends. The CDR3 extends over 15 amino acids. In DNA, the CDR3 is TGTGCCAGCATACCGACAGGAAGCCTTAATGAAAAACTGTTTTTT. Amino acids: CASIPTGSLNEKLFF. Filled out from reference TRBV2 and TRBJ1-4, the complete variable domain reads EPEVTQTPSHQVTQMGQEVILRCVPISNHLYFYWYRQILGQKVEFLVSFYNNEISEKSEIFDDQFSVERPDGSNFTLKIRSTKLEDSAMYFCASIPTGSLNEKLFFGSGTQLSVL.

The V gene is TRBV13, the J gene TRBJ1-4, with D perhaps TRBD1 (5 bases). Trimming took off 0 bases at V and 7 bases at J, with 12 bases between the two ends. Germline V CDR1 and CDR2: PRHDT, FYEKMQ (reference sequence). The CDR3 has 15 amino acids. The CDR3 sequence is CASSLGFQGGEKLFF. CDR3 DNA: TGTGCCAGCAGCTTAGGGTTCCAGGGTGGTGAAAAACTGTTTTTT.

The genes are TRBV6-1 and TRBJ1-6; tentative D call: TRBD1 (6 bases). CDR1 is MNHNS and CDR2 is SASEGT in the germline V gene. This CDR3 region has 15 residues. V lost 3 bases to trimming and J lost 5 bases, with 11 bases between them. CDR3 sequence reads: CASSDQGTHNSPLHF. CDR3 nucleotides: TGTGCCAGCAGTGACCAGGGGACCCATAATTCACCCCTCCACTTT.

This chain uses TRBV28 with TRBJ1-1, with 9 bases lining up with TRBD1. The CDR3 is made up of 15 amino acids. J lost 5 bases, V lost 11 bases, and 15 bases had no gene match. Germline CDR1 MDHEN, CDR2 SYDVKM. The CDR3 DNA is TGTGCCGCTGGAGGGGGACAGGGCTTATGGACTGAAGCTTTCTTT. This translates into CAAGGGQGLWTEAFF. Full variable domain (outside the CDR3, taken from reference TRBV28 and TRBJ1-1): DVKVTQSSRYLVKRTGEKVFLECVQDMDHENMFWYRQDPGLGLRLIYFSYDVKMKEKGDIPEGYSVSREKKERFSLILESASTNQTSMYLCAAGGGQGLWTEAFFGQGTRLTVV.

V gene TRBV4-1 combines with J gene TRBJ2-1, with 11 bases fitting TRBD2. The CDR3 is made up of 17 amino acids. V trimming: 0 bases; J trimming: 9 bases; junction bases outside the gene matches: 10. Per germline, CDR1 MGHRA and CDR2 YSYEKL. The CDR3 loop reads CASSQDPGSGREREQFF. In DNA, the CDR3 is TGCGCCAGCAGCCAAGATCCGGGTAGCGGGAGGGAACGTGAGCAGTTCTTC.

This chain connects TRBV7-8 to TRBJ2-3; 10 nucleotides agree with TRBD2. V gave up 3 bases and J gave up 1 base; unmatched junction bases: 1. Per germline, CDR1 SGHVS and CDR2 FQNEAQ. The CDR3 is 15 amino acids. CDR3 residues: CASSFLAGGTDTQYF. CDR3 in DNA: TGTGCCAGCAGCTTCCTAGCGGGGGGCACAGATACGCAGTATTTT.

The gene calls are TRBV6-1 and TRBJ1-2; 7 nucleotides align to TRBD1. Germline V lookup: CDR1 MNHNS, CDR2 SASEGT. The CDR3 contains 16 residues. The V and J ends lost 1 base and 7 bases, in that order; junction bases with no gene match: 12. The CDR3 DNA is TGTGCCAGCAGTGAAGAGTTGAAGGGGGCAGTGGGTGGCTACACCTTC. This translates into CASSEELKGAVGGYTF.

The gene calls are TRBV6-1 and TRBJ2-1; TRBD2 matches at 10 bases. The CDR3 extends over 15 amino acids. The V gene's germline CDR1 is MNHNS and CDR2 SASEGT. V shed 0 bases and J 10 bases; nucleotides not matched to a gene: 6. CDR3 loop: CASSEASSGRPEQFF. For the CDR3, the DNA is TGTGCCAGCAGTGAAGCGAGTAGCGGGAGGCCCGAGCAGTTCTTC.

The chain recombines TRBV2 with TRBJ1-1; 9 positions agree with TRBD1. This CDR3 region has 15 residues. Germline trimming cut 8 bases from V and 0 bases from J; bases unmatched to any gene: 7. Germline CDR1 SNHLY, CDR2 FYNNEI. Here the CDR3 reads CASRDRELMNTEAFF. The CDR3, as DNA: TGTGCCAGCCGGGACAGGGAATTAATGAACACTGAAGCTTTCTTT.

V and J are TRBV3-1 (or the pseudogene TRBV3-2) and TRBJ1-2, with a tentative D call TRBD1 (5 bases). Trimming left V 1 base short and J 4 bases short, with 10 bases between. The germline gives CDR1 LGHDT, CDR2 YNNKEL (reference sequence). The CDR3 length is 14 residues. CDR3 in amino acids: CASSQVKGVYGYTF. The CDR3 DNA sequence: TGTGCCAGCAGCCAAGTGAAAGGGGTCTATGGCTACACCTTC.

The chain employs TRBV29-1 and TRBJ2-1; TRBD1 aligns across 12 bases. The CDR3 has 14 amino acids. V lost 4 bases to trimming and J lost 6 bases; unmatched junction nucleotides: 4. CDR1 SQVTM and CDR2 ANQGSEA come from the germline V gene. This chain's CDR3 is CSVVGQGAPNEQFF. CDR3 DNA sequence: TGCAGCGTTGTGGGACAGGGGGCGCCCAATGAGCAGTTCTTC.

The chain employs TRBV6-4 and TRBJ2-5, with 8 bases aligning to TRBD2. The germline V gene encodes CDR1 MRHNA and CDR2 SNTAGT. Unmatched junction bases numbered 20, after V lost 10 bases and J lost 4 bases. The CDR3 is 17 amino acids. The CDR3 is CATGEPSGRSDGETQYF. CDR3 nucleotide sequence: TGTGCCACCGGAGAGCCTAGCGGGCGATCGGACGGAGAGACCCAGTACTTC.